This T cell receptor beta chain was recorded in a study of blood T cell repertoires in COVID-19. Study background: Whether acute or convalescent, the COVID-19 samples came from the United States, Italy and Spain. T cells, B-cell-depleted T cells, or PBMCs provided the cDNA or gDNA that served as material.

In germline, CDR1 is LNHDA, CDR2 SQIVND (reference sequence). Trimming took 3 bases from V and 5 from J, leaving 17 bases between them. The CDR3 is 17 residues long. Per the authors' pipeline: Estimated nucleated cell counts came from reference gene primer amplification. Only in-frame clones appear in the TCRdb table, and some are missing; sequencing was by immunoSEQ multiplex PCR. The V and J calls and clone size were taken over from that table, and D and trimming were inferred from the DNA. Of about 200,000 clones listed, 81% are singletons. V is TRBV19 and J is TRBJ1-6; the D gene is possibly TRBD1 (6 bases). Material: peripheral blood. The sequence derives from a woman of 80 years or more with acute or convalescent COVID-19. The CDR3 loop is CASSISQGGRNNSPLHF. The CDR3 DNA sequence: TGTGCCAGTAGTATTTCACAGGGCGGCCGAAATAATTCACCCCTCCACTTT.